The source of this T cell receptor (beta chain) is a study of blood T cell repertoires in COVID-19. CDR1 is SGHNT, CDR2 YYREEE, per germline (reference sequence). After removal of 5 bases from V and 6 bases from J, the junction contained 8 bases not matched to a gene. This CDR3 has 15 amino acids. Under the authors' procedure: It was from reference gene primer amplification that nucleated cell counts were estimated. This table comes from immunoSEQ multiplex PCR, and its TCRdb copy is limited to in-frame clones, with some not included. The V and J calls and clone size come from that table; D and trimming were worked out from the DNA. The sample gives some 90,000 clones, about 88% of which show up once; approximately 18% is in the top ten.

The V call is TRBV5-4, the J call TRBJ1-6; TRBD1 agrees at 7 bases. This receptor was identified in a woman older than 75 with acute or convalescent COVID-19. Specimen: peripheral blood. As DNA, the CDR3 is TGTGCCAGCAGAGAGGGAGGACAGGCTAATTCACCCCTCCACTTT. Its translation is CASREGGQANSPLHF.